This record looks at one T cell receptor beta chain sequence and its context. Antigen: not known. The sample belongs to a study of cytomegalovirus exposure and HLA in healthy donors. About the study: Roughly 180 million T cells yielded roughly 120 million unique TCR beta sequences, as an earlier analysis found.

V shed 0 bases and J shed 0 bases, with 6 bases lying between them. Germline loops: CDR1 LNHNV, CDR2 YYDKDF (reference sequence). This CDR3 comprises 16 residues. Notes on the study in general: In a later analysis, a missense DCLRE1C variant was linked to TCR beta V- and J-gene trimming.

It was with 60 Vbeta and 13 Jbeta primers that the PCR ran. In the original analysis: A follow-up analysis tallied about 88 million unique TCR beta chains, about 11 million shared. Sequenced by immunoSEQ multiplex PCR; TCRdb stores in-frame clones only, minus some. That table is the source of V, J and clone size, and D and trimming were worked out from the DNA. Here the sample spans hundreds of thousands of clones, 85% to 90% being singletons. The chain combines TRBV15 with TRBJ2-6; D ambiguous. The source material was PBMCs. This receptor was obtained from a woman younger than 30 in good health and CMV-seronegative. The CDR3 sequence: CATSRDYSSGANVLTF. CDR3 nucleotide sequence: TGTGCCACCAGCAGAGATTACAGCTCTGGGGCCAACGTCCTGACTTTC.